This TCR beta chain was recorded in a study of shared clonotypes between healthy human individuals. Method: immunoSEQ multiplex PCR; TCRdb's copy keeps in-frame clones and lacks some. The table has approximately 530,000 clones, approximately 94% seen once. CDR1 is MNHGY and CDR2 is SVAAGI in the germline V gene. The CDR3 consists of 15 residues. Between the trimmed V and J ends, which lost 3 bases and 2 bases, there was a span of 8 bases. This receptor was identified in a woman younger than 45 in good health. This chain connects TRBV6-9 to TRBJ2-6; no clear D. The sample comprised naive CD4+ T cells sorted from blood. Stated subset: CD45RA+ positively selected. In nucleotides, the CDR3 is TGTGCCAGCAGTTACGTTCAGGCTGGGGCCAACGTCCTGACTTTC. This sequence encodes CASSYVQAGANVLTF.